Listed below are T cell receptor beta chains from one sample, sequenced in a study of siplizumab effects on memory and regulatory T cells. Some clones are missing from TCRdb's copy, which holds only in-frame ones; the method was immunoSEQ multiplex PCR. The sample comprises about 100,000 clones, more than 85% of which are singletons, and 0.15% rests with the top ten. Material: CD4+ T cells sorted from blood. The receptors were gathered from a human donor in good health. Both conserved end residues are part of each CDR3. A D gene is named only where the DNA matches it firmly. Size is stated for part of the rows, as once, few or many counts, or as a class when the clone is expanded.

j_gene	d_gene	abundance	v_gene	CDR3aa	CDR3nt
TRBJ2-2	NA	NA	TRBV18	CASAAGPAPGTGELFF	TGTGCCAGTGCCGCCGGACCAGCCCCGGGCACCGGGGAGCTGTTTTTT
TRBJ1-5	NA	NA	TRBV15	CATSRDQDQPQHF	TGTGCCACCAGCAGAGACCAAGATCAGCCCCAGCATTTT
TRBJ1-1	NA	NA	TRBV5-6	CASSLWPGNMNTEAFF	TGTGCCAGCAGCTTGTGGCCAGGGAACATGAACACTGAAGCTTTCTTT
TRBJ2-2	NA	once	TRBV5-1	CASSFTGSTGELFF	TGCGCCAGCAGCTTTACAGGGAGCACCGGGGAGCTGTTTTTT
TRBJ1-5	NA	NA	TRBV6-1	CASSEAEGTQPQHF	TGTGCCAGCAGTGAAGCAGAGGGGACTCAGCCCCAGCATTTT
TRBJ1-1	NA	NA	TRBV7-9	CASSYYSQPEAFF	TGTGCCAGCAGCTATTATTCCCAGCCTGAAGCTTTCTTT
TRBJ2-1	NA	NA	TRBV27	CASSLGYNEQFF	TGTGCCAGCAGTTTAGGGTACAATGAGCAGTTCTTC
TRBJ2-5	TRBD1	NA	TRBV11-2	CASSHRGRQPLQETQYF	TGTGCCAGCAGCCACAGGGGCCGACAACCGCTCCAAGAGACCCAGTACTTC
TRBJ1-5	TRBD1	NA	TRBV19	CASSIGQGSGTRQPQHF	TGTGCCAGTAGTATTGGACAGGGCAGCGGAACGAGGCAGCCCCAGCATTTT
TRBJ2-7	NA	NA	TRBV15	CATSRGNLAYEQYF	TGTGCCACCAGCAGAGGTAATTTAGCCTACGAGCAGTACTTC
TRBJ2-3	NA	NA	TRBV5-4	CASSLGLGQEGTQYF	TGTGCCAGCAGTCTGGGACTAGGACAGGAGGGAACGCAGTATTTT
TRBJ2-1	TRBD2	NA	TRBV7-2	CASSLLAGGSRDEQFF	TGTGCCAGCAGCTTACTAGCGGGGGGGAGTAGGGATGAGCAGTTCTTC
TRBJ2-1	NA	NA	TRBV29-1	CSVEGDMYNEQFF	TGCAGCGTTGAAGGGGACATGTACAATGAGCAGTTCTTC
TRBJ2-5	TRBD1	NA	TRBV19	CASSEIAGTGGETQYF	TGTGCCAGTAGTGAGATCGCCGGGACAGGGGGAGAGACCCAGTACTTC
TRBJ2-6	NA	once	TRBV9	CASSPRTAQGAGANVLTF	TGTGCCAGCAGCCCGCGGACGGCGCAGGGAGCTGGGGCCAACGTCCTGACTTTC
TRBJ1-5	NA	NA	TRBV12-2	CASRLVVGAGQGTNQPQHF	TGTGCAAGTCGCTTAGTTGTCGGGGCGGGTCAGGGGACCAATCAGCCCCAGCATTTT
TRBJ1-2	NA	few	TRBV27	CARWGGEGYTF	TGTGCCCGGTGGGGAGGAGAGGGCTACACCTTC
TRBJ1-5	TRBD1	NA	TRBV5-1	CASSSTGTDNQPQHF	TGCGCCAGCAGCTCCACAGGGACAGACAATCAGCCCCAGCATTTT
TRBJ2-3	TRBD2	NA	TRBV2	CASRRLAGGTDTQYF	TGTGCCAGCAGGCGACTAGCGGGGGGCACAGATACGCAGTATTTT
TRBJ1-1	TRBD1	NA	TRBV5-1	CASSLRRDSYEAFF	TGCGCCAGCAGCCTGAGAAGGGACAGCTATGAAGCTTTCTTT
TRBJ2-3	NA	NA	TRBV11-2	CASSLDLGADTQYF	TGTGCCAGCAGCTTAGATTTGGGGGCAGATACGCAGTATTTT
TRBJ1-2	NA	NA	TRBV6-5	CASRQGSGYTF	TGTGCCAGCAGACAGGGTTCCGGCTACACCTTC